The T cell receptor (beta chain) described here comes from a study of patients and donors after allogeneic stem cell transplantation. In this sample, this clonotype turned up many times. There are 13 residues in the CDR3. Losses at the gene ends were 4 bases for V and 5 bases for J; bases not matched to a gene: 2. Germline CDR1 reads SGHRS; CDR2 reads YFSETQ. MiXCR, applied by TCRdb to the RT-PCR reads, yields one record per CDR3 protein. Of some 31,000 distinct CDR3 sequences listed, roughly a third are singletons. This receptor was identified in a human donor who was either an allogeneic HSCT recipient or a stem cell or donor lymphocyte infusion donor (not recorded which). It is not recorded whose cells these are; they may come from a transplant donor. Material: blood, either unsorted or a sorted T cell fraction (not recorded which). The chain combines TRBV5-1 with TRBJ1-4; 7 bases are shared with TRBD1. The CDR3 loop is CASSGGGNEKLFF. The CDR3 DNA reads as TGCGCCAGCAGCGGAGGGGGCAATGAAAAACTGTTTTTT.